This T cell receptor (beta chain) was captured in a study of T cell responses to AZD1222 COVID-19 vaccine. The CDR3 loop spans 14 amino acids. Trimming took off 5 bases at V and 8 bases at J, with 19 bases between the two ends. Germline V gene lookup returns CDR1 SNHLY and CDR2 FYNNEI. Clones were sequenced by immunoSEQ multiplex PCR, and TCRdb holds only the in-frame ones, with some missing. Of approximately 150,000 clones in the sample, 80% to 95% were seen once. The clonotype comes from an adult who received the AZD1222 COVID-19 vaccine. The source material was peripheral blood, sampled 28 days after the second AZD1222 dose. The rearrangement links TRBV2 to TRBJ2-7; possible D gene TRBD2, 7 bases. As DNA, the CDR3 is TGTGCCAGCAGTCTGGGGGGGCCGGCTGTGAAGCAGTACTTC. Amino acids: CASSLGGPAVKQYF.